Below, 18 T cell receptor beta chains from the same sample are listed, as sequenced in a study of CD8 T cells in Susac syndrome (dated by TCRdb to 2018 to 2020). To prepare the library, the immunoSEQ multiplex PCR assay was applied. RNA was extracted using the RNeasy kit, and about 0.5 to 1 ug of the RNA was reverse transcribed with random hexamers. TCRdb handled the public reads itself, with Q25 trimming in fastp and clone calling in MiXCR, and kept productive beta chains. Merged by CDR3 protein, the rows form single entries marked with the most common genes and DNA. This sample has tens of thousands of distinct CDR3 sequences in its table, and just under 95% of those were observed once. In total, the top ten clones hold around 0.4% of the sample. Input material: CD8+ T cells from PBMCs. These receptors were obtained from a human donor with multiple sclerosis.

The chain carries TRBV7-2 and TRBJ1-1; D remains unclear. This CDR3 has 15 amino acids. Germline values: CDR1 SGHTA, CDR2 FQGNSA. Trimming left V 5 bases short and J 4 bases short, with 17 bases between. The CDR3 here is CASSPFAGGSTEAFF. For the CDR3, the DNA is TGTGCCAGCAGCCCTTTTGCCGGCGGGAGCACTGAAGCTTTCTTT. Full variable domain (remainder filled in from reference TRBV7-2 and TRBJ1-1): GAGVSQSPSNKVTEKGKDVELRCDPISGHTALYWYRQSLGQGLEFLIYFQGNSAPDKSGLPSDRFSAERTGGSVSTLTIQRTQQEDSAVYLCASSPFAGGSTEAFFGQGTRLTVV.

This chain uses TRBV2 with TRBJ1-6, with no clear D. Trimming removed 8 bases from V and 7 bases from J, with 18 bases in between. The CDR3 has 15 amino acids. Germline-derived CDR1 and CDR2 are SNHLY and FYNNEI. This CDR3 reads CASLAARLRNSPLHF. CDR3 coding DNA: TGTGCCAGCCTGGCAGCCCGACTCCGAAATTCACCCCTCCACTTT.

The chain joins TRBV7-6 to TRBJ1-5; the D is unclear. This CDR3 is built from 14 residues. V was trimmed by 3 bases and J by 2 bases, leaving 8 bases between them. Germline-derived CDR1 and CDR2 are SGHVS and FNYEAQ. Here the CDR3 reads CASSLEGGNQPQHF. The DNA of the CDR3 is TGTGCCAGCAGCTTGGAGGGTGGCAATCAGCCCCAGCATTTT.

The chain combines TRBV7-9 with TRBJ2-7; 7 nucleotides line up with TRBD1. This CDR3 contains 13 residues. Germline V gene lookup returns CDR1 SEHNR and CDR2 FQNEAQ (reference sequence). Germline trimming cut 5 bases from V and 3 bases from J; bases unmatched to any gene: 4. The CDR3 DNA sequence: TGTGCCAGCAGCCTACAGGGGAACTACGAGCAGTACTTC. This codes for CASSLQGNYEQYF.

The gene calls are TRBV7-9 and TRBJ2-5, with 9 bases that match TRBD2. There are 15 residues in the CDR3. V dropped 3 bases and J dropped 1; count of bases not matched to a gene: 3. Germline V lookup: CDR1 SEHNR, CDR2 FQNEAQ (reference sequence). In DNA form, the CDR3 reads TGTGCCAGCAGCTTTTGGCGGGGGGGCCAAGAGACCCAGTACTTC. This translates into CASSFWRGGQETQYF.

The rearrangement links TRBV29-1 to TRBJ2-6; D unclear. There are 17 residues in the CDR3. Trimming took 4 bases from V and 0 from J, leaving 16 bases between them. Germline assignment: CDR1 SQVTM and CDR2 ANQGSEA. In DNA, the CDR3 is TGCAGCGTTGTCTGGGCGGTCCGAGACTCTGGGGCCAACGTCCTGACTTTC. This translates into CSVVWAVRDSGANVLTF. The whole variable domain, remainder taken from reference TRBV29-1 and TRBJ2-6, is SAVISQKPSRDICQRGTSLTIQCQVDSQVTMMFWYRQQPGQSLTLIATANQGSEATYESGFVIDKFPISRPNLTFSTLTVSNMSPEDSSIYLCSVVWAVRDSGANVLTFGAGSRLTVL.

The rearrangement links TRBV3-1 to TRBJ2-3; 12 bases match TRBD1. The V and J ends lost 5 bases and 2 bases, in that order; junction bases with no gene match: 5. The CDR3 spans 16 residues. The germline V gene encodes CDR1 LGHDT and CDR2 YNNKEL (reference sequence). DNA for the CDR3: TGTGCCAGCAGCTCTACGGGACAGGGGGCCACAGATACGCAGTATTTT. Translation: CASSSTGQGATDTQYF.

The gene calls are TRBV5-6 and TRBJ2-2; D not resolved. Per the germline V gene, CDR1 is SGHDT and CDR2 is YYEEEE. The CDR3 length is 13 residues. Trimming stripped 4 bases from V and 7 bases from J, with 11 bases between. The CDR3 region is CASSPPADGELFF. The DNA of the CDR3 is TGTGCCAGCAGCCCTCCGGCGGACGGGGAGCTGTTTTTT.

The chain is built from TRBV4-1 and TRBJ2-7, with 7 bases lining up with TRBD1. V lost 2 bases to trimming and J lost 5 bases; unmatched junction nucleotides: 12. This CDR3 has 16 residues. CDR1 and CDR2 (germline): MGHRA, YSYEKL. The CDR3 DNA is TGCGCCAGCAGCCAACTACAGACAGGGACGGCCCACGAGCAGTACTTC. Residues: CASSQLQTGTAHEQYF.

This chain joins TRBV2 and TRBJ2-1; TRBD2 agrees at 7 bases. This CDR3 comprises 16 residues. CDR1 and CDR2 (germline): SNHLY, FYNNEI. The ends lost 8 bases at V and 7 bases at J; junction bases unmatched: 17. CDR3 sequence (DNA): TGTGCCAGCCCTGACTCCCTAGCGGCCCCCGAGAATGAGCAGTTCTTC. Its protein product is CASPDSLAAPENEQFF.

The chain employs TRBV29-1 and TRBJ1-2; 7 nucleotides match TRBD1. The CDR3 runs to 11 residues. Germline CDR1 reads SQVTM; CDR2 reads ANQGSEA. J gave up 4 bases and V 7 bases, and 3 bases lay outside the gene matches. The CDR3 is CSAGTVYGYTF. DNA for the CDR3: TGCAGCGCTGGGACAGTCTATGGCTACACCTTC.

This rearrangement joins TRBV29-1 to TRBJ1-1; tentatively, D is TRBD1 (5 bases). V lost 2 bases to trimming and J lost 1 base, with 11 bases between them. Germline V gives CDR1 SQVTM, CDR2 ANQGSEA. CDR3 length: 14 amino acids. CDR3 coding DNA: TGCAGCGTTGAACCCAGGGAGAGGAACACTGAAGCTTTCTTT. It encodes CSVEPRERNTEAFF.

J is TRBJ2-1 and V is TRBV4-2, with 11 bases identical to TRBD1. Per the germline V gene, CDR1 is LGHNA and CDR2 is YNFKEQ. This CDR3 has 16 amino acids. The V and J ends lost 0 bases and 8 bases, in that order; junction bases with no gene match: 6. For the CDR3, the DNA is TGTGCCAGCAGCCAAGATCTCGGACAGGGGGCAGATGAGCAGTTCTTC. Translating gives CASSQDLGQGADEQFF.

The V call is TRBV20-1, the J call TRBJ2-3; D not resolved. This CDR3 comprises 12 residues. Germline V gene data show CDR1 as DFQATT and CDR2 as SNEGSKA (reference sequence). The V gene lost 3 bases and the J gene lost 1 base, with 5 bases spanning the gap. CDR3: CSASERTDTQYF. As DNA, the CDR3 is TGCAGTGCTAGCGAGCGCACAGATACGCAGTATTTT.

The chain links TRBV6-5 to TRBJ1-1, with a weak D call TRBD1 (6 bases). The CDR3 covers 14 residues. V was trimmed by 0 bases and J by 6 bases, leaving 11 bases between them. Germline lookup yields CDR1 MNHEY and CDR2 SVGAGI. CDR3 residues: CASSYSKGVPEAFF. The CDR3 nucleotides are TGTGCCAGCAGTTACTCGAAGGGGGTCCCTGAAGCTTTCTTT.

The V and J genes are TRBV3-1 and TRBJ2-3; weak D call: TRBD2 (6 bases). Per germline, CDR1 LGHDT and CDR2 YNNKEL (reference sequence). The V end lost 3 bases, the J end lost 3 bases, and 10 bases lay between the germline ends. There are 14 residues in the CDR3. This CDR3 reads CASSHPGLTDTQYF. The CDR3 bases are TGTGCCAGCAGCCACCCGGGACTTACAGATACGCAGTATTTT.

The chain employs TRBV24-1 and TRBJ2-2; possible D gene TRBD2, 5 bases. Germline CDR1 is KGHDR and CDR2 is SFDVKD. CDR3 length: 18 residues. V was trimmed by 7 bases and J by 7 bases, leaving 27 bases between them. In nucleotides, the CDR3 is TGTGCCACCAGCGAACATCCCCTCAAGAAGTATGGGAGCGGGGAGCTGTTTTTT. Amino acid sequence: CATSEHPLKKYGSGELFF.

The chain is built from TRBV7-9 and TRBJ2-5; 8 bases fit TRBD2. CDR1 SEHNR and CDR2 FQNEAQ come from the germline V gene (reference sequence). V lost 3 bases to trimming and J lost 10 bases; unmatched junction nucleotides: 4. The CDR3 runs 12 residues. CDR3 nucleotide sequence: TGTGCCAGCAGCTTGTCCCGGGAGGGCCAGTACTTC. This codes for CASSLSREGQYF. Full variable domain (remainder filled in from reference TRBV7-9 and TRBJ2-5): DTGVSQNPRHKITKRGQNVTFRCDPISEHNRLYWYRQTLGQGPEFLTYFQNEAQLEKSRLLSDRFSAERPKGSFSTLEIQRTEQGDSAMYLCASSLSREGQYFGPGTRLLVL.